The 17 T cell receptor beta chains presented below share a single source sample, sequenced in a study of beta chain features in type 1 diabetes. Reverse transcribing all isolated RNA meant expressed TCRB transcripts were sequenced. The table came from immunoSEQ multiplex PCR; TCRdb's copy has only in-frame clones and leaves some out. The sample carries over 500,000 clones, around 15% recorded once. Sequences were obtained from naive CD4+ T cells from blood. The origin of the receptors is a man aged 18 to 30 in good health.

The CDR3 loop reads CASSPAGGFEKGEQFF. The CDR3 DNA follows: TGTGCCAGCTCCCCAGCAGGGGGATTTGAGAAGGGGGAGCAGTTCTTC. This chain uses TRBV18 with TRBJ2-1; 7 bases match TRBD1. J gave up 10 bases and V 6 bases, and 18 bases lay outside the gene matches. From germline, CDR1 is KGHSH and CDR2 LQKENI. The CDR3 runs to 16 residues. Filled out from reference TRBV18 and TRBJ2-1, the complete variable domain reads NAGVMQNPRHLVRRRGQEARLRCSPMKGHSHVYWYRQLPEEGLKFMVYLQKENIIDESGMPKERFSAEFPKEGPSILRIQQVVRGDSAAYFCASSPAGGFEKGEQFFGPGTRLTVL.

This clone was seen only a few times. The J gene is TRBJ2-5, the V gene TRBV25-1; D not certain. The CDR3 runs to 16 residues. The V and J ends lost 0 bases and 1 base respectively, with 12 bases between them. In germline, CDR1 is MGHDK, CDR2 SYGVNS. CDR3 sequence: CASSEYFRPPQETQYF. The CDR3 nucleotides are TGTGCCAGCAGTGAATATTTCAGGCCCCCCCAAGAGACCCAGTACTTC.

V is TRBV10-3 and J is TRBJ2-7; 14 bases fit TRBD2. With V trimmed by 4 bases and J by 0 bases, 5 bases remained unmatched. The CDR3 is 17 residues long. Germline CDR1 is ENHRY and CDR2 is SYGVKD. The CDR3 protein is CAISAGLAGGFSYEQYF. The DNA for the CDR3 is TGTGCCATCAGTGCAGGACTAGCGGGAGGCTTCTCCTACGAGCAGTACTTC.

The chain links TRBV9 to TRBJ1-5; 7 nucleotides line up with TRBD1. This CDR3 is 17 amino acids long. Germline CDR1 is SGDLS and CDR2 is YYNGEE. V lost 0 bases and J lost 2; bases outside the gene matches: 8. The CDR3 DNA reads TGTGCCAGCAGCGTAGGTCGGGACAGCTCGGGCAATCAGCCCCAGCATTTT. Its translation: CASSVGRDSSGNQPQHF.

In its sample, this clone was seen a few times. Other DNA sequences in this specimen translate into the identical CDR3. The chain uses TRBV5-1 and TRBJ2-7, with D possibly TRBD1 on 6 matching bases. This CDR3 is 13 amino acids long. Trimming cost V 0 bases and J 4 bases, with 8 bases left between them. CDR1 is SGHRS and CDR2 is YFSETQ in the germline V gene. The CDR3 nucleotides read TGCGCCAGCAGCTTGGTACAGGGTTACGAGCAGTACTTC. Its translation is CASSLVQGYEQYF. Looking up the rest from reference TRBV5-1 and TRBJ2-7 gives the full variable domain: KAGVTQTPRYLIKTRGQQVTLSCSPISGHRSVSWYQQTPGQGLQFLFEYFSETQRNKGNFPGRFSGRQFSNSRSEMNVSTLELGDSALYLCASSLVQGYEQYFGPGTRLTVT.

This clone showed up just a few times. V is TRBV4-2 and J is TRBJ1-5; TRBD1 matches at 9 bases. The germline V gene has CDR1 LGHNA and CDR2 YNFKEQ. The CDR3 runs 12 residues. With 8 bases clipped from V and 7 bases from J, the junction kept 3 bases outside the gene matches. The CDR3 loop reads CASRTGDQPQHF. DNA for the CDR3: TGTGCCAGCCGGACAGGGGACCAGCCCCAGCATTTT.

This clone was picked up a small number of times. This sequence joins TRBV6-5 and TRBJ1-1, with D maybe TRBD1 (6 bases). The V end was cut by 8 bases, the J end by 4 bases, with 17 bases between. In germline, CDR1 is MNHEY, CDR2 SVGAGI. CDR3 length: 14 residues. In DNA, the CDR3 is TGTGCCAGCTCGCAGACAGGCTTGGGCACTGAAGCTTTCTTT. The encoded protein is CASSQTGLGTEAFF.

In its sample, this clone was seen a few times. This rearrangement joins TRBV2 to TRBJ2-7, with TRBD2 matching over 13 bases. Looked up from germline, CDR1 is SNHLY and CDR2 is FYNNEI. J gave up 2 bases and V 6 bases, and 4 bases lay outside the gene matches. The CDR3 loop spans 15 amino acids. This chain's CDR3 is CASSRLAGGAYEQYF. The CDR3 DNA sequence: TGTGCCAGCAGCAGACTAGCGGGAGGTGCCTACGAGCAGTACTTC. The full variable domain, rest sourced from reference TRBV2 and TRBJ2-7, is EPEVTQTPSHQVTQMGQEVILRCVPISNHLYFYWYRQILGQKVEFLVSFYNNEISEKSEIFDDQFSVERPDGSNFTLKIRSTKLEDSAMYFCASSRLAGGAYEQYFGPGTRLTVT.

In its sample, this clone was seen a few times. Distinct nucleotide sequences in the sample also encode this CDR3. The chain joins TRBV9 to TRBJ2-2, with 11 positions matching TRBD2. Germline trimming cut 0 bases from V and 5 bases from J; bases unmatched to any gene: 0. Germline CDR1 is SGDLS and CDR2 is YYNGEE. This CDR3 is 15 amino acids long. The CDR3 region is CASSVGTSGTGELFF. The DNA of the CDR3 is TGTGCCAGCAGCGTAGGGACTAGCGGGACCGGGGAGCTGTTTTTT.

This clone was detected a few times. V usage is TRBV7-2 and J usage is TRBJ2-7; D might be TRBD2 (5 bases). Per germline, CDR1 SGHTA and CDR2 FQGNSA. The length of the CDR3 is 14 residues. Trimming took off 4 bases at V and 0 bases at J, with 10 bases between the two ends. CDR3 sequence: CASSSAVISYEQYF. In DNA, the CDR3 is TGTGCCAGCAGCTCAGCGGTTATCTCCTACGAGCAGTACTTC.

V is TRBV9 and J is TRBJ2-5, with D perhaps matching TRBD2 (6 bases). Trimming cost V 0 bases and J 4 bases, with 13 bases left between them. This CDR3 spans 15 amino acids. Per the germline V gene, CDR1 is SGDLS and CDR2 is YYNGEE. The CDR3, as DNA: TGTGCCAGCAGCGTAGCCCCCGCGGGGCCAGAGACCCAGTACTTC. Its translation: CASSVAPAGPETQYF.

This chain links TRBV19 with TRBJ1-5; D is ambiguous. The germline gives CDR1 LNHDA, CDR2 SQIVND (reference sequence). V was trimmed by 1 base and J by 2 bases, leaving 9 bases between them. The CDR3 has 15 amino acids. The CDR3 bases are TGTGCCAGTAGTATAGGTGGTGTACGCAATCAGCCCCAGCATTTT. Translation gives CASSIGGVRNQPQHF.

This clone has just a few counts. J is TRBJ2-2 and V is TRBV7-2, with D possibly being TRBD2 (5 bases). Trimming removed 2 bases at V and 3 bases at J, with 7 bases between. Germline CDR1 SGHTA, CDR2 FQGNSA. CDR3 length equals 14 residues. The CDR3 DNA follows: TGTGCCAGCAGCTTAATGAGGGACACCGGGGAGCTGTTTTTT. Its protein product is CASSLMRDTGELFF.

The chain joins TRBV10-3 to TRBJ1-5; 9 nucleotides align to TRBD1. This CDR3 comprises 15 residues. Per germline, CDR1 ENHRY and CDR2 SYGVKD. V lost 4 bases and J lost 1; bases outside the gene matches: 2. The CDR3 bases are TGTGCCATCAGTGGGACAGGGGACAGCAATCAGCCCCAGCATTTT. It codes for CAISGTGDSNQPQHF.

The V gene is TRBV6-5, the J gene TRBJ2-3; D may correspond to TRBD1 or TRBD2 (5 bases each). The CDR3 contains 14 residues. Germline V gene lookup returns CDR1 MNHEY and CDR2 SVGAGI. Trimming shortened V by 2 bases and J by 1 base, and 7 bases separated the two germline ends. For the CDR3, the DNA is TGTGCCAGCAGTTACCTGGGGGGCACAGATACGCAGTATTTT. Residues: CASSYLGGTDTQYF.

A few counts support this clone. This chain joins TRBV7-9 and TRBJ1-1, with 9 bases identical to TRBD1. There are 15 residues in the CDR3. The germline gives CDR1 SEHNR, CDR2 FQNEAQ (reference sequence). The ends lost 4 bases at V and 5 bases at J; junction bases unmatched: 8. The CDR3 nucleotides read TGTGCCAGCAGCTCTCAACAGGGGGCGAGGACTGAAGCTTTCTTT. Amino acid sequence: CASSSQQGARTEAFF.

The chain couples TRBV30 to TRBJ1-2; no clear D. The ends were cut back, 2 bases at V and 4 bases at J, with 17 bases in the middle. The CDR3 is 15 amino acids. Germline V gene sequence: CDR1 GTSNPN, CDR2 SVGIG (reference sequence). This chain's CDR3 is CAWSREVTIPYGYTF. DNA of the CDR3: TGTGCCTGGAGTAGGGAGGTAACTATCCCCTATGGCTACACCTTC.